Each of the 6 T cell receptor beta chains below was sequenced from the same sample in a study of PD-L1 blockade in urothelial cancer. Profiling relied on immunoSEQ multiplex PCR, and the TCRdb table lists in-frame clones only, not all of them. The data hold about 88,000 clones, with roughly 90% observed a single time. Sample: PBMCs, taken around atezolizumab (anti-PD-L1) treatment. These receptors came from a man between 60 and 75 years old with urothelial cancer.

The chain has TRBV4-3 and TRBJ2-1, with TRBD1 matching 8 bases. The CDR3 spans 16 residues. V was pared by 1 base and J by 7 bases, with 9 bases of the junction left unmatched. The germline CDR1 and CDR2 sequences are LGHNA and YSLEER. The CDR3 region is CASSQVGTGLWNEQFF. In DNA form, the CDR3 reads TGCGCCAGCAGCCAAGTGGGGACAGGCCTCTGGAATGAGCAGTTCTTC.

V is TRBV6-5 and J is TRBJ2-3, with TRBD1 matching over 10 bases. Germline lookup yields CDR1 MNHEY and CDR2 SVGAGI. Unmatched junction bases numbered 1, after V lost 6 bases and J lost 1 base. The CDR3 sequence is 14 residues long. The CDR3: CASSGTGGTDTQYF. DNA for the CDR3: TGTGCCAGCAGCGGGACAGGGGGCACAGATACGCAGTATTTT.

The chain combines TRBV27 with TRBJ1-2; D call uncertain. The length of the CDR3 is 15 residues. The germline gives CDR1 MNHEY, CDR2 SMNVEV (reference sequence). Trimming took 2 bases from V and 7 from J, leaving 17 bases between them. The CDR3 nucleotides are TGTGCCAGCAGTTTAATCGAGGGATCCCCTCGTGGCTACACCTTC. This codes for CASSLIEGSPRGYTF.

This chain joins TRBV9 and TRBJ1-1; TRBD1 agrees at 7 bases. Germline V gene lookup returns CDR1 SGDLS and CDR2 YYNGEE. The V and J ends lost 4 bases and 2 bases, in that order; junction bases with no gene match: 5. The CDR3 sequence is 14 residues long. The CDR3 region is CASSPRDRNTEAFF. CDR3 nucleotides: TGTGCCAGCAGCCCTCGGGACAGAAACACTGAAGCTTTCTTT. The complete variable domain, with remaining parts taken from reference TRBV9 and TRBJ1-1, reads DSGVTQTPKHLITATGQRVTLRCSPRSGDLSVYWYQQSLDQGLQFLIQYYNGEERAKGNILERFSAQQFPDLHSELNLSSLELGDSALYFCASSPRDRNTEAFFGQGTRLTVV.

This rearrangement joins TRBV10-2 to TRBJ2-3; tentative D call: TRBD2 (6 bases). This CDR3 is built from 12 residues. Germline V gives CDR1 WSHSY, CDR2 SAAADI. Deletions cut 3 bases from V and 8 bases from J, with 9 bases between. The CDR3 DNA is TGCGCCAGCAGTGACGGGGGAGGTACGCAGTATTTT. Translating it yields CASSDGGGTQYF.

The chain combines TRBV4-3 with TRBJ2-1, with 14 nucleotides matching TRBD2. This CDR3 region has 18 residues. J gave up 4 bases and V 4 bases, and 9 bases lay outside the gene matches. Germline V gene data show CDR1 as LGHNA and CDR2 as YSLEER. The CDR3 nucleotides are TGCGCCAGCAGCCTGCAGACTAGCGGGGGGGGAAATTACAATGAGCAGTTCTTC. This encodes CASSLQTSGGGNYNEQFF.